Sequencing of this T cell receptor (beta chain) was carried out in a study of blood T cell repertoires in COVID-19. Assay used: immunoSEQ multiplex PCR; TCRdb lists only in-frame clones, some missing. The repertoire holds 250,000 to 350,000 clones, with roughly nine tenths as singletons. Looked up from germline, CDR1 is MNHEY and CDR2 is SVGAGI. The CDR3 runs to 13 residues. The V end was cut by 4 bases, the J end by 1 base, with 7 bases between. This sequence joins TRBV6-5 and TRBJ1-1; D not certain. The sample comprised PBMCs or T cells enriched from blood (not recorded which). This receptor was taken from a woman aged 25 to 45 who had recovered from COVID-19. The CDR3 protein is CASSLSGNTEAFF. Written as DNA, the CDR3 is TGTGCCAGCAGTTTGAGTGGGAACACTGAAGCTTTCTTT.